Detailed here is one T cell receptor (beta chain). As yet, its antigen is unknown. These data originate in a study of radiotherapy plus CTLA-4 blockade in lung cancer. Broader study findings: Reported findings show early blood T cell clone dynamics, with interferon-beta, best predicted response. Radiotherapy was combined with ipilimumab, and tumor-derived TCR clones then expanded in blood.

Trimming cost V 1 base and J 3 bases; bases outside gene matches: 0. This CDR3 contains 13 residues. CDR1 is MNHEY and CDR2 is SVGAGI in the germline V gene. Data came from immunoSEQ multiplex PCR; TCRdb stores just in-frame clones and leaves some out. The table has about 73,000 clones, about nine tenths seen once. This clonotype was sampled from a human donor with non-small cell lung cancer that progressed on radiotherapy plus ipilimumab. Sequenced material: peripheral blood, taken from a patient treated with radiotherapy plus ipilimumab. The chain combines TRBV6-5 with TRBJ2-7, with 7 positions matching TRBD1. CDR3 in DNA: TGTGCCAGCAGTTACTACAGGGGCTACGAGCAGTACGTC. Encoded protein: CASSYYRGYEQYV.